The source of this T cell receptor (beta chain) is a study of T cell responses to AZD1222 COVID-19 vaccine. Data came from immunoSEQ multiplex PCR; TCRdb stores just in-frame clones and leaves some out. The sample lists fewer than 120,000 clones, approximately 94% occurring once. V was shortened by 2 bases and J by 6 bases, with 13 bases between the two germline ends. The germline gives CDR1 MNHEY, CDR2 SVGEGT. This CDR3 has 15 residues. Pooling was applied to second doses at about 4 or about 12 weeks. The chain combines TRBV6-2 or TRBV6-3 with TRBJ1-4; D is uncertain. The sequence was collected from an adult who received the AZD1222 COVID-19 vaccine. The specimen was peripheral blood, collected 28 days after the second AZD1222 dose. CDR3 region: CASSYLHLVDEKLFF. CDR3 coding DNA: TGTGCCAGCAGTTACCTGCATCTGGTTGATGAAAAACTGTTTTTT.